This T cell receptor (beta chain) is from a study of shared clonotypes between healthy human individuals. Generated by immunoSEQ multiplex PCR, the TCRdb table keeps only in-frame clones and is missing some. Of roughly 700,000 clones in the sample, about 74% were seen once. Every donor, a Caucasian adult, lived in Nashville, Tennessee. The V and J ends lost 7 bases and 3 bases respectively, with 8 bases between them. Germline assignment: CDR1 SNHLY and CDR2 FYNNEI. CDR3 size: 12 residues. This TCR was recovered from a woman in her twenties or thirties in good health. The chain carries TRBV2 and TRBJ2-3, with D tentatively TRBD2 (5 bases). Sequenced material: memory CD4+ T cells sorted from blood. Indicated subset: CD45RA-negative fraction. The DNA of the CDR3 is TGTGCCAGCAAGACTATTACAGATACGCAGTATTTT. Translating it yields CASKTITDTQYF.